This is a list of T cell receptor beta chains from one sample in a study of blood T cell repertoires in COVID-19. Method: immunoSEQ multiplex PCR; TCRdb's copy keeps in-frame clones and lacks some. The repertoire holds roughly 250,000 clones, with about 87% as singletons. Sequencing was done on a sample of PBMCs or T cells enriched from blood (not recorded which). These receptor sequences come from a woman in her forties or fifties who had recovered from COVID-19. The conserved cysteine and the conserved F or W are not part of the CDR3 here. Each record gives: J gene, CDR3 length, V gene, CDR3 protein.

j_call: TRBJ1-1
cdr3_length: 14
v_call: TRBV9
cdr3_aa: ASSVGGSRGNTEAF

j_call: TRBJ2-7
cdr3_length: 13
v_call: TRBV7-9
cdr3_aa: ASSPAAGGFYEQY

j_call: TRBJ2-7
cdr3_length: 11
v_call: TRBV19
cdr3_aa: ASSPGGSYEQY

j_call: TRBJ1-3
cdr3_length: 13
v_call: TRBV18
cdr3_aa: ASSLNRDSGNTIY

j_call: TRBJ2-5
cdr3_length: 11
v_call: TRBV2
cdr3_aa: ASVSEARETQY

j_call: TRBJ1-1
cdr3_length: 14
v_call: TRBV27
cdr3_aa: ASSLLPRGVNTEAF

j_call: TRBJ2-7
cdr3_length: 12
v_call: TRBV5-1
cdr3_aa: ASSLALGAYEQY

j_call: TRBJ1-2
cdr3_length: 21
v_call: TRBV10-1
cdr3_aa: ASSDPRPIPRQSFPGLDYGYT

j_call: TRBJ1-4
cdr3_length: 14
v_call: TRBV7-6
cdr3_aa: ASSLGPRDRTQKLF

j_call: TRBJ1-1
cdr3_length: 13
v_call: TRBV7-2
cdr3_aa: ASSLVRQGGTEAF

j_call: TRBJ2-2
cdr3_length: 11
v_call: TRBV24-1
cdr3_aa: ATNSGNTGELF

j_call: TRBJ2-3
cdr3_length: 14
v_call: TRBV7-6
cdr3_aa: ASSLGGTGGTDTQY

j_call: TRBJ1-2
cdr3_length: 13
v_call: TRBV28
cdr3_aa: ASSFWDRESDGYT

j_call: TRBJ2-1
cdr3_length: 15
v_call: TRBV7-9
cdr3_aa: ASSLVGQGKSYNEQF

j_call: TRBJ1-5
cdr3_length: 13
v_call: TRBV5-5
cdr3_aa: ASSLSGGRDQPQH

j_call: TRBJ2-1
cdr3_length: 13
v_call: TRBV7-2
cdr3_aa: ASSPLAGEVDEQF

j_call: TRBJ2-7
cdr3_length: 14
v_call: TRBV5-1
cdr3_aa: ASSLEGQGTSYEQY

j_call: TRBJ1-6
cdr3_length: 10
v_call: TRBV6-1
cdr3_aa: ASSERNSPLH

j_call: TRBJ2-2
cdr3_length: 13
v_call: TRBV6-5
cdr3_aa: ASRGQGVITGELF

j_call: TRBJ1-6
cdr3_length: 13
v_call: TRBV4-1
cdr3_aa: ASSQSGTVTSPLH

j_call: TRBJ2-1
cdr3_length: 13
v_call: TRBV6-5
cdr3_aa: ASSYRGVDYNEQF

j_call: TRBJ1-3
cdr3_length: 10
v_call: TRBV29-1
cdr3_aa: SVAAGGNTIY

j_call: TRBJ2-2
cdr3_length: 11
v_call: TRBV7-3
cdr3_aa: ASSLRSGGELF

j_call: TRBJ2-5
cdr3_length: 14
v_call: TRBV5-4
cdr3_aa: ASSLALAGLQETQY

j_call: TRBJ2-7
cdr3_length: 13
v_call: TRBV29-1
cdr3_aa: SAGSLLAGVLEQY

j_call: TRBJ1-4
cdr3_length: 14
v_call: TRBV7-2
cdr3_aa: ASSLVGAAGSEKLF

j_call: TRBJ2-1
cdr3_length: 14
v_call: TRBV24-1
cdr3_aa: ATSDPRTGGYNEQF

j_call: TRBJ2-2
cdr3_length: 12
v_call: TRBV5-1
cdr3_aa: ASSSRSAAGELF

j_call: TRBJ2-7
cdr3_length: 9
v_call: TRBV20-1
cdr3_aa: SAAQGNEQY